Listed below are T cell receptor beta chains from one sample, sequenced in a study of T cells in localized non-small cell lung cancer. The data were produced by immunoSEQ multiplex PCR, yet TCRdb's version contains in-frame clones alone and is incomplete. The top ten clones hold about 16% of a sample with 1,500 to 2,000 clones, around a quarter of them seen once. Sample: normal lung tissue next to the tumor, taken before any cancer treatment. These receptors originate from a female donor older than 55 with stage III squamous cell lung carcinoma. Each CDR3 is given with its conserved first and last residue. A D gene is named only where the DNA matches it firmly. Clone size appears in some rows only: once, few, many, or a class for an expanded clone.

V gene	clone size	D gene	J gene	CDR3 DNA	CDR3 protein
TRBV14	.	.	TRBJ2-1	TGTGCCAGCAGCCAAGGTGAGGGGTTCTACAATGAGCAGTTCTTC	CASSQGEGFYNEQFF
TRBV19	.	.	TRBJ1-1	TGTGCCAGTAACCCAGGACCAAACACTGAAGCTTTCTTT	CASNPGPNTEAFF
TRBV19	.	.	TRBJ2-7	TGTGCCAGTAGTACAAGGACCAACTACGAGCAGTACTTC	CASSTRTNYEQYF
TRBV11-3	few	TRBD1	TRBJ1-4	TGTGCCAGCAGCATTGGGGACAGGGGGCGCGAAAAACTGTTTTTT	CASSIGDRGREKLFF
TRBV9	few	.	TRBJ2-5	TGTGCCAGCAGTGAAGCGACCAACTACCAAGAGACCCAGTACTTC	CASSEATNYQETQYF
TRBV16	.	.	TRBJ2-1	TGTGCCAGCAGCCAAATGCTCGCTTACAATGAGCAGTTCTTC	CASSQMLAYNEQFF
TRBV28	.	.	TRBJ1-2	TGTGCCAGCAGCCAAGGGGGGGGTTCCCTCTATGGCTACACCTTC	CASSQGGGSLYGYTF
TRBV5-1	.	.	TRBJ1-2	TGCGCCAGCAGCTTGGAAAGTGCAGCAAAATTCTACACCTTC	CASSLESAAKFYTF
TRBV6-8	medium-sized	.	TRBJ2-5	TGTGCCAGCAGTTACTCTGGGGCGGGAGAGACCCAGTACTTC	CASSYSGAGETQYF
TRBV11-3	.	TRBD2	TRBJ2-5	TGTGCCAGCAGGCGGGGTCCAGCGGGGCGACAAGAGACCCAGTACTTC	CASRRGPAGRQETQYF
TRBV6-8	medium-sized	.	TRBJ2-1	TGTGCCAGCAGTTACCCCCCTCGGAGGGGTAGTAGCAATGAGCAGTTCTTC	CASSYPPRRGSSNEQFF
TRBV25-1	large	TRBD1	TRBJ1-2	TGTGCCAGCAGTGACAATTCGGGGACAGGTTCCTATGGCTACACCTTC	CASSDNSGTGSYGYTF